This TCR beta chain is from a study of blood T cell repertoires in COVID-19. Study-wide background: Italy, Spain and the United States were the sources of the convalescent and acute COVID-19 samples. Sample material is recorded as cDNA or gDNA derived from T cells, B-cell-depleted T cells, or PBMCs.

The authors' processing: Reference gene primer amplification gave estimated nucleated cell counts. Sequencing used immunoSEQ multiplex PCR; TCRdb keeps in-frame clones, though not all of them. V and J calls and clone size are copied from that table; D and trimming were computed from the DNA. The sample lists some 89,000 clones; 89% were seen once. CDR1 is SEHNR, CDR2 FQNEAQ, per germline (reference sequence). Between the trimmed V and J ends, which lost 5 bases and 5 bases, there was a span of 9 bases. This CDR3 comprises 13 residues. The sequencing input was peripheral blood. The chain recombines TRBV7-9 with TRBJ1-4, with a possible D match to TRBD1 (6 bases). The sequence was collected from a man aged 50-60 years with acute or convalescent COVID-19. The CDR3 nucleotides are TGTGCCAGCAGCCCCGGACAGAATGAAAAACTGTTTTTT. This encodes CASSPGQNEKLFF. The full variable domain, in which reference TRBV7-9 and TRBJ1-4 provide the parts outside the CDR3, is DTGVSQNPRHKITKRGQNVTFRCDPISEHNRLYWYRQTLGQGPEFLTYFQNEAQLEKSRLLSDRFSAERPKGSFSTLEIQRTEQGDSAMYLCASSPGQNEKLFFGSGTQLSVL.